This T cell receptor (beta chain) was sequenced during a study of technical replicates of blood from a handful of donors. The V end was cut by 3 bases, the J end by 10 bases, with 13 bases between. The CDR3 has 14 amino acids. Germline CDR1 and CDR2: SNHLY and FYNNEI. The protocol was immunoSEQ multiplex PCR, while the TCRdb copy is restricted to in-frame clones and leaves out a portion. The data contain some 71,000 clones, around 97% of them singletons. The sample consisted of T cells isolated from PBMCs. The source of this sequence is a human donor in good health. The rearrangement uses TRBV2 and TRBJ1-6, with D possibly TRBD1 on 6 matching bases. The CDR3 spells CASSESRGRSPLHF. Here the CDR3 DNA reads TGTGCCAGCAGTGAGAGCAGGGGACGATCACCCCTCCACTTT.